Below are 26 T cell receptor beta chains sequenced from a single sample in a study of CD8 T cells in Susac syndrome. Reverse transcription used 0.5 to 1 ug RNA and random hexamers. TCRdb reanalysed the immunoSEQ multiplex PCR reads using MiXCR and keeps one entry per CDR3 protein. The data contain 300,000 or so distinct CDR3 sequences, about 90% of them singletons. Source material: CD4+ T cells from PBMCs. The origin of the receptors is a human donor with multiple sclerosis.

This sequence joins TRBV15 and TRBJ2-3, with a tentative D call TRBD1 (5 bases). CDR3 size: 15 residues. CDR1 is LNHNV, CDR2 YYDKDF, per germline (reference sequence). Trimming pared 3 bases from V and 3 bases from J, leaving 13 bases between. In DNA, the CDR3 is TGTGCCACCAGCAGGAGCCAGGGTCGGACAGATACGCAGTATTTT. This encodes CATSRSQGRTDTQYF.

This chain joins TRBV6-2 or TRBV6-3 and TRBJ2-1; 8 bases line up with TRBD2. V was pared by 2 bases and J by 7 bases, with 7 bases of the junction left unmatched. The CDR3 runs 15 residues. CDR1 and CDR2 from the germline V gene are MNHEY and SVGEGT. The CDR3 sequence: CASSYDSGIRNEQFF. The CDR3 DNA reads as TGTGCCAGCAGTTACGATAGCGGGATCAGGAATGAGCAGTTCTTC.

The chain uses TRBV4-1 and TRBJ2-4; 9 bases are a match to TRBD1. The CDR3 is 18 residues long. Losses at the gene ends were 1 base for V and 1 base for J; bases not matched to a gene: 8. CDR1 and CDR2 from the germline V gene are MGHRA and YSYEKL. CDR3 in DNA: TGCGCCAGCAGCCAAGGTCAACAGGGGGCCGGGGCCAAAAACATTCAGTACTTC. Protein: CASSQGQQGAGAKNIQYF.

This clonotype showed up just once. The chain combines TRBV7-6 with TRBJ2-3; the D gene is possibly TRBD2 (7 bases). The CDR3 sequence is 14 residues long. V was clipped by 4 bases and J by 11 bases, with 19 bases between them. Germline V lookup: CDR1 SGHVS, CDR2 FNYEAQ. CDR3 protein: CASSSGGGDSRQYF. In DNA form, the CDR3 reads TGTGCCAGCAGCTCCGGAGGGGGGGACTCTCGGCAGTATTTT.

The chain has TRBV14 and TRBJ1-1; D is possibly TRBD1 (6 bases). CDR1 SGHDN and CDR2 FVKESK come from the germline V gene. This CDR3 region has 17 residues. Trimming left V 0 bases short and J 5 bases short, with 19 bases between. DNA of the CDR3: TGTGCCAGCAGCCAAGATCTCGGTGAGAGGGGGGGGACTGAAGCTTTCTTT. This gives the protein CASSQDLGERGGTEAFF.

The chain combines TRBV7-2 with TRBJ1-1; D call uncertain. V lost 2 bases to trimming and J lost 0 bases, with 7 bases between them. The germline V gene has CDR1 SGHTA and CDR2 FQGNSA. This CDR3 is built from 14 residues. CDR3 DNA: TGTGCCAGCAGCTTATACAGTATGAACACTGAAGCTTTCTTT. This codes for CASSLYSMNTEAFF.

V usage is TRBV19 and J usage is TRBJ1-1; D not resolved. This CDR3 has 11 amino acids. The V and J ends lost 7 bases and 4 bases respectively, with 7 bases between them. CDR1 LNHDA and CDR2 SQIVND come from the germline V gene (reference sequence). DNA for the CDR3: TGTGCCAGTAAGGGCGCCACTGAAGCTTTCTTT. Its translation is CASKGATEAFF.

The rearrangement joins TRBV14 to TRBJ1-1; 7 nucleotides align to TRBD1. The CDR3 is 15 residues long. V lost 2 bases, J lost 1 base, and 4 bases stayed unmatched. The V gene's germline CDR1 is SGHDN and CDR2 FVKESK. CDR3 amino acids: CASSQLTGRNTEAFF. The CDR3 DNA reads as TGTGCCAGCAGCCAACTGACAGGGAGGAACACTGAAGCTTTCTTT.

This clonotype was counted once. The gene calls are TRBV3-1 and TRBJ1-2; D gene unclear. Trimming removed 3 bases from V and 7 bases from J, with 9 bases in between. The length of the CDR3 is 12 residues. Looked up from germline, CDR1 is LGHDT and CDR2 is YNNKEL (reference sequence). CDR3 coding DNA: TGTGCCAGCAGCCAGGGATTGCGTGGCTACACCTTC. Its protein product is CASSQGLRGYTF.

The chain joins TRBV11-2 to TRBJ2-1; D ambiguous. Per the germline V gene, CDR1 is SGHAT and CDR2 is FQNNGV. V was shortened by 2 bases and J by 10 bases, with 9 bases between the two germline ends. This CDR3 is built from 12 residues. The CDR3 loop is CASSLNGWEQFF. The CDR3 DNA reads TGTGCCAGCAGCTTAAATGGGTGGGAGCAGTTCTTC.

The chain employs TRBV18 and TRBJ2-7, with D uncertain. The CDR3 spans 12 residues. Trimming stripped 6 bases from V and 4 bases from J, with 10 bases between. Germline V gives CDR1 KGHSH, CDR2 LQKENI. The DNA of the CDR3 is TGTGCCAGCTCGGACCAGGTTTACGAGCAGTACTTC. Amino acid sequence: CASSDQVYEQYF. The variable domain in full, with the rest retrieved from reference TRBV18 and TRBJ2-7, is NAGVMQNPRHLVRRRGQEARLRCSPMKGHSHVYWYRQLPEEGLKFMVYLQKENIIDESGMPKERFSAEFPKEGPSILRIQQVVRGDSAAYFCASSDQVYEQYFGPGTRLTVT.

In its sample, this clonotype was seen a few times. The germline gene is not matched at one end of the junction; a read error may be the cause. This sequence joins TRBV7-7 and TRBJ2-2; 8 positions match TRBD2. CDR1 is SSHAT, CDR2 FNYEAQ, per germline (reference sequence). This CDR3 comprises 15 residues. Here the CDR3 reads CASSLGLANTGELFF. The CDR3 coding sequence is TGTGCTAGCAGCTTAGGACTAGCAAACACCGGGGAGCTGTTTTTT.

This clonotype was counted a few times. J is TRBJ2-7 and V is TRBV12-3 or TRBV12-4; D not resolved. The V gene lost 1 base and the J gene lost 2 bases, with 6 bases spanning the gap. This CDR3 comprises 13 residues. CDR3 DNA sequence: TGTGCCAGCAGTTTAGACCGACCCTACGAGCAGTACTTC. It yields the protein CASSLDRPYEQYF.

This clonotype showed up just once. The chain carries TRBV20-1 and TRBJ1-4; TRBD1 might be the D (6 bases). CDR3 length: 14 amino acids. The germline V and J ends were trimmed by 0 bases and 6 bases, with 11 bases remaining between them. The germline V gene encodes CDR1 DFQATT and CDR2 SNEGSKA (reference sequence). CDR3 protein: CSARDLHRDEKLFF. The CDR3, as DNA: TGCAGTGCTAGAGATCTCCACAGGGATGAAAAACTGTTTTTT.

The chain employs TRBV2 and TRBJ2-1; D unclear. V was cut by 2 bases and J by 3 bases, with 2 bases left in between. The length of the CDR3 is 12 residues. Germline V gives CDR1 SNHLY, CDR2 FYNNEI. In DNA, the CDR3 is TGTGCCAGCAGTGAATACTACAATGAGCAGTTCTTC. Translated: CASSEYYNEQFF.

The chain combines TRBV20-1 with TRBJ1-1; 7 bases map to TRBD1. CDR3 size: 16 residues. Losses at the gene ends were 0 bases for V and 1 base for J; bases not matched to a gene: 8. The germline V gene encodes CDR1 DFQATT and CDR2 SNEGSKA (reference sequence). CDR3 bases: TGCAGTGCTAGAGATCCCGGGACAGTAGGGAACACTGAAGCTTTCTTT. The encoded protein is CSARDPGTVGNTEAFF.

The genes are TRBV7-9 and TRBJ2-7; 8 bases are shared with TRBD1. Germline loops: CDR1 SEHNR, CDR2 FQNEAQ (reference sequence). Losses at the gene ends were 1 base for V and 2 bases for J; bases not matched to a gene: 4. CDR3 length: 15 residues. CDR3 nucleotide sequence: TGTGCCAGCAGCTTAGGGGGACAGGTCCCCTACGAGCAGTACTTC. This translates into CASSLGGQVPYEQYF. The whole variable domain, filled in from reference TRBV7-9 and TRBJ2-7, reads DTGVSQNPRHKITKRGQNVTFRCDPISEHNRLYWYRQTLGQGPEFLTYFQNEAQLEKSRLLSDRFSAERPKGSFSTLEIQRTEQGDSAMYLCASSLGGQVPYEQYFGPGTRLTVT.

This chain's CDR3 is CSARGASGSRETQYF. CDR3 DNA: TGCAGTGCTAGAGGGGCTAGCGGGAGTCGGGAGACCCAGTACTTC. The rearrangement joins TRBV20-1 to TRBJ2-5; 10 positions agree with TRBD2. This CDR3 spans 15 amino acids. CDR1 is DFQATT and CDR2 is SNEGSKA in the germline V gene (reference sequence). J gave up 5 bases and V 1 base, and 7 bases lay outside the gene matches.

The chain employs TRBV5-1 and TRBJ1-2; no definite D call. The CDR3 length is 12 residues. V was pared by 0 bases and J by 8 bases, with 8 bases between. Looked up from germline, CDR1 is SGHRS and CDR2 is YFSETQ. CDR3 sequence reads: CASSLAESGYTF. Here the CDR3 DNA reads TGCGCCAGCAGCTTGGCCGAGTCGGGCTACACCTTC.

The chain links TRBV7-6 to TRBJ2-7; the D gene is possibly TRBD1 (7 bases). V shed 5 bases and J shed 1 base, with 15 bases lying between them. The germline V gene encodes CDR1 SGHVS and CDR2 FNYEAQ. The CDR3 totals 15 residues. The CDR3 sequence is CASSPPGGMSYEQYF. In DNA, the CDR3 is TGTGCCAGCAGCCCCCCAGGGGGGATGTCCTACGAGCAGTACTTC.

This clonotype came up a few times. Germline and junction disagree at one end, which may indicate a read error. The chain is built from TRBV18 and TRBJ1-2; D is ambiguous. Germline CDR1 KGHSH, CDR2 LQKENI. The CDR3 covers 14 residues. The CDR3 DNA reads TGTGCCAGCTCATCGAAGGAGGGCAACTATGGCTACACTTTC. Translation: CASSSKEGNYGYTF.

The gene calls are TRBV5-1 and TRBJ2-5; TRBD1 matches 8 bases. The CDR3 runs 14 residues. Germline assignment: CDR1 SGHRS and CDR2 YFSETQ. With V trimmed by 4 bases and J by 3 bases, 5 bases remained unmatched. The CDR3 spells CASSMGQAEETQYF. Written as DNA, the CDR3 is TGCGCCAGCAGCATGGGACAGGCAGAAGAGACCCAGTACTTC.

The chain couples TRBV30 to TRBJ2-1; 7 bases line up with TRBD2. The CDR3 covers 14 residues. The junction had 6 bases not matched to a gene; V was cut back by 2 bases and J by 5 bases. CDR1 and CDR2 (germline): GTSNPN, SVGIG (reference sequence). CDR3 loop: CAWSRGTTNNEQFF. CDR3 nucleotide sequence: TGTGCCTGGAGTCGAGGGACTACCAACAATGAGCAGTTCTTC.

The chain joins TRBV5-1 to TRBJ2-1, with 10 bases fitting TRBD2. Losses at the gene ends were 0 bases for V and 9 bases for J; bases not matched to a gene: 3. This CDR3 region has 14 residues. Germline V gene lookup returns CDR1 SGHRS and CDR2 YFSETQ. The CDR3: CASSLASGSTEQFF. The CDR3 nucleotides read TGCGCCAGCAGCTTGGCTAGCGGGAGCACTGAGCAGTTCTTC.

The chain joins TRBV6-6 to TRBJ1-2, with D unclear. From germline, CDR1 is MNHNY and CDR2 SVGAGI (reference sequence). V gave up 3 bases and J gave up 8 bases, with 10 bases separating them. The CDR3 consists of 12 residues. The CDR3 nucleotides read TGTGCCAGCAGTTATGGGGAGGCCGGCTACACCTTC. This codes for CASSYGEAGYTF.

The V call is TRBV7-2, the J call TRBJ2-3; the D gene is possibly TRBD2 (6 bases). Germline CDR1 reads SGHTA; CDR2 reads FQGNSA. The CDR3 is made up of 16 amino acids. V was clipped by 3 bases and J by 1 base, with 14 bases between them. The CDR3, as DNA: TGTGCCAGCAGCTTTAGGTTCGGCGGGGGCACAGATACGCAGTATTTT. It codes for CASSFRFGGGTDTQYF.